This T cell receptor beta chain was recorded in a study of blood T cell repertoires in COVID-19. Assay used: immunoSEQ multiplex PCR; TCRdb lists only in-frame clones, some missing. The sample lists approximately 190,000 clones, 75% to 90% seen once, with about 6% in the top ten. V lost 3 bases and J lost 3, with 27 bases in between. This CDR3 is 20 amino acids long. The germline V gene encodes CDR1 SGHRS and CDR2 YFSETQ. Source material: peripheral blood. The sequence was obtained from a woman between 40 and 55 years old with acute or convalescent COVID-19. V is TRBV5-1 and J is TRBJ1-4, with D unresolved. The CDR3 coding sequence is TGCGCCAGCAGCTCATACCCATTTAGCACGGGTATATATTCTAATGAAAAACTGTTTTTT. It encodes CASSSYPFSTGIYSNEKLFF.